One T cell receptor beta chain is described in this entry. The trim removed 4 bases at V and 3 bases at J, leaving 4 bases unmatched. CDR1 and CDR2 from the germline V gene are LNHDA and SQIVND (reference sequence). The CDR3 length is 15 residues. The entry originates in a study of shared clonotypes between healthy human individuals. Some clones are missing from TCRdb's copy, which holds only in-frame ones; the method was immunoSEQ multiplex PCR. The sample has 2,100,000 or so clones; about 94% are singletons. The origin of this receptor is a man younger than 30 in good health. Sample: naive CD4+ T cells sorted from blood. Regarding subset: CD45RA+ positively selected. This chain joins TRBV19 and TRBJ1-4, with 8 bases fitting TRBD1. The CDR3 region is CASSTDRGANEKLFF. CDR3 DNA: TGTGCCAGTAGTACTGACAGGGGTGCTAATGAAAAACTGTTTTTT.